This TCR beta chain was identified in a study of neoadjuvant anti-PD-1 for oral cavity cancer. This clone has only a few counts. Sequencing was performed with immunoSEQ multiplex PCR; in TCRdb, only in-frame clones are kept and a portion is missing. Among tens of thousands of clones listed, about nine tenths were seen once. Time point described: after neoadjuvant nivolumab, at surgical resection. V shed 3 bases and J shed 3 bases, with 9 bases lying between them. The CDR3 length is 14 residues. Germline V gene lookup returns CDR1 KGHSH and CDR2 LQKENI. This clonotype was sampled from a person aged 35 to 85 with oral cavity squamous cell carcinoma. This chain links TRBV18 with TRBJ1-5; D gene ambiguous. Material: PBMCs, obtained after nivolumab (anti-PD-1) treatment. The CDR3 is CASSPQTDNQPQHF. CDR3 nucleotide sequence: TGTGCCAGCTCACCGCAGACTGACAATCAGCCCCAGCATTTT. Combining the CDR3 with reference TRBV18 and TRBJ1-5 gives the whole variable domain NAGVMQNPRHLVRRRGQEARLRCSPMKGHSHVYWYRQLPEEGLKFMVYLQKENIIDESGMPKERFSAEFPKEGPSILRIQQVVRGDSAAYFCASSPQTDNQPQHFGDGTRLSIL.